A selection of T cell receptor beta chains follows, all from one sample in a study of T cell changes during pregnancy in multiple sclerosis. Generated by immunoSEQ multiplex PCR, the TCRdb table keeps only in-frame clones and is missing some. The repertoire consists of under 100,000 clones, with about 94% occurring once and the leading ten covering roughly 2.5%. The starting material was peripheral blood, obtained in the third trimester of pregnancy. The origin of the receptors is a female donor with multiple sclerosis, enrolled in a pregnancy study. CDR3s include the opening cysteine and the closing phenylalanine or tryptophan. Fields, in order: clone size, J gene, D gene, V gene, CDR3 DNA, CDR3 protein. D genes are given only for firm matches. Rows give clone size only sometimes, using once, few, many, or a class for an expanded clone.

NA TRBJ2-1 NA TRBV2 TGTGCCAGATCCCCCGGGCAGGGGCGAGGTGAGCAGTTCTTC CARSPGQGRGEQFF
NA TRBJ2-3 NA TRBV4-1 TGCGCCAGCAGCTATCCGGGACTGACCACAGATACGCAGTATTTT CASSYPGLTTDTQYF
NA TRBJ2-3 NA TRBV19 TGTGCCAGTAGACGGCGGCCATCCACTGACACAGATACGCAGTATTTT CASRRRPSTDTDTQYF
NA TRBJ2-1 NA TRBV2 TGTGCCAGCAGTGAGGGCAGGGTGAACAATGAGCAGTTCTTC CASSEGRVNNEQFF
NA TRBJ2-1 NA TRBV2 TGTGCCAGCAGTGTCCTCCGGGACACACACAATGAGCAGTTCTTC CASSVLRDTHNEQFF
NA TRBJ2-5 TRBD2 TRBV7-8 TGTGCCAGCAGCTTTCCTGAGGGAAGGGAGGGGACAGAGACCCAGTACTTC CASSFPEGREGTETQYF
NA TRBJ2-7 TRBD1 TRBV5-1 TGCGCCAGCAGGACCGGACAGGGATTGGGGGAGCAGTACTTC CASRTGQGLGEQYF
NA TRBJ2-2 TRBD2 TRBV6-1 TGTGCCAGCAGTGGGGCGCGGGGGGGCCTCCCCGGGGAGCTGTTTTTT CASSGARGGLPGELFF
NA TRBJ1-2 TRBD1 TRBV7-9 TGTGCCAGCAGTTCACCCGACAGGGTCTATGGCTACACCTTC CASSSPDRVYGYTF
many TRBJ1-3 NA TRBV6-5 TGTGCCAGCAGATCGACAGGTTTCTCTGGAAACACCATATATTTT CASRSTGFSGNTIYF
NA TRBJ1-1 NA TRBV19 TGTGCCAGTAGTACCGTTAGCACTGAAGCTTTCTTT CASSTVSTEAFF
NA TRBJ1-3 NA TRBV19 TGTGCCAGTATAGGTGCCGGGATCGGAAACACCATATATTTT CASIGAGIGNTIYF
once TRBJ2-7 TRBD2 TRBV5-4 TGTGCCAGCAGCTCCCCGGGGACTAAATCCTACGAGCAGTACTTC CASSSPGTKSYEQYF
NA TRBJ1-5 TRBD1 TRBV6-6 TGTGCCAGCAGGACCAGACAGGGGCAGCCCCAGCATTTT CASRTRQGQPQHF
NA TRBJ1-1 NA TRBV5-1 TGCGCCAGCAGCTTGGACCCTACGGACACTGAAGCTTTCTTT CASSLDPTDTEAFF
NA TRBJ2-1 NA TRBV5-4 TGTGCCAGCAGCTTGGGTCACTTCGGGGAGCAGTTCTTC CASSLGHFGEQFF
NA TRBJ2-3 NA TRBV9 TGTGCCAGCAGCCGGGACTTATCAGATACGCAGTATTTT CASSRDLSDTQYF
NA TRBJ1-1 NA TRBV5-6 TGTGCCAGCAGCTTGTCCGGGGGGCTGACTGAAGCTTTCTTT CASSLSGGLTEAFF
NA TRBJ2-2 NA TRBV7-2 TGTGCCAGCACCTCGAGCGGCCGAGGGCTGTTTTTT CASTSSGRGLFF
NA TRBJ2-3 NA TRBV5-6 TGTGCCAGCAGCTACGGACTAAGAGATACGCAGTATTTT CASSYGLRDTQYF
NA TRBJ1-5 NA TRBV27 TGTGCCAGCAGTTACCAGGGAGGGCACAATCAGCCCCAGCATTTT CASSYQGGHNQPQHF
NA TRBJ2-3 TRBD2 TRBV7-6 TGTGCCAGCAGCTTAGTTTCCCCCTCCGGGACTAGCGGGGGGGCCCCCACAGATACGCAGTATTTT CASSLVSPSGTSGGAPTDTQYF
NA TRBJ2-1 TRBD2 TRBV10-3 TGTGCCATCGGTAGCGGGGGCGCTTACAATGAGCAGTTCTTC CAIGSGGAYNEQFF
NA TRBJ2-2 NA TRBV6-5 TGTGCCAGCAGTTTGGCGGACGGGGAGCTGTTTTTT CASSLADGELFF
NA TRBJ2-1 TRBD2 TRBV7-6 TGTGCCAGCAGCTTAGGGGCTAGCGGGGTCCCGAACGACTACAATGAGCAGTTCTTC CASSLGASGVPNDYNEQFF
NA TRBJ1-5 TRBD1 TRBV5-8 TGTGCCAGCAGCTTGGGACAGGGAAGCAATCAGCCCCAGCATTTT CASSLGQGSNQPQHF
NA TRBJ2-7 NA TRBV10-1 TGCGCCAGCAGTGAGGGCCCCGAGCAGTACTTC CASSEGPEQYF
NA TRBJ2-7 NA TRBV4-1 TGCGCCAGCAGCCAAGAGCAGGGGAGCTCCTACGAGCAGTACTTC CASSQEQGSSYEQYF
NA TRBJ2-7 TRBD1 TRBV9 TGTGCCAGCAGCCCGACAGGGGTAGTCGAGCAGTACTTC CASSPTGVVEQYF
NA TRBJ2-1 NA TRBV7-2 TGTGCCAGCAGCCCGCTGGGGAGCGGCAATGAGCAGTTCTTC CASSPLGSGNEQFF
NA TRBJ2-7 NA TRBV19 TGTGCCAGTAGTCCCCAGCCGGGGAGCACCTACGAGCAGTACTTC CASSPQPGSTYEQYF
NA TRBJ1-6 NA TRBV5-8 TGTGCCAGCAGCCCCGGGTCGCCCTTTAATTCACCCCTCCACTTT CASSPGSPFNSPLHF
NA TRBJ1-3 TRBD1 TRBV9 TGTGCCAGCAGCGTAGCGGGGACAGTGGCTGGAAACACCATATATTTT CASSVAGTVAGNTIYF
NA TRBJ2-3 TRBD2 TRBV6-6 TGTGCCAGCAGTGCCGGGGGGGCGACGACGCAGTATTTT CASSAGGATTQYF
NA TRBJ1-2 TRBD1 TRBV11-2 TGTGCCACCACCGCCCGGGACAGGGGGCGCGAGTATGGCTACACCTTC CATTARDRGREYGYTF
NA TRBJ1-4 TRBD1 TRBV6-1 TGTGCCAGCAGTGGGCAGACAGGGTCACCGAATGAAAAACTGTTTTTT CASSGQTGSPNEKLFF
NA TRBJ1-1 NA TRBV7-3 TGTGCCAGCAGCTTCGGCGGAAACACTGAAGCTTTCTTT CASSFGGNTEAFF
NA TRBJ1-3 NA TRBV30 TGTGCCTGGAGTCGAGCCTCCTCTGGAAACACCATATATTTT CAWSRASSGNTIYF
NA TRBJ2-5 TRBD1 TRBV7-8 TGTGCCAGCAGCTCGCCGGGGACAGTGTACCAAGAGACCCAGTACTTC CASSSPGTVYQETQYF
NA TRBJ2-2 NA TRBV7-9 TGTGCCAGCAGCTTAGCGTCGGGTAACACCGGGGAGCTGTTTTTT CASSLASGNTGELFF
NA TRBJ2-7 TRBD1 TRBV7-9 TGTGCCAGCAGCTTAGGACCAACGGGGACAGGTCCGACCTACGAGCAGTACTTC CASSLGPTGTGPTYEQYF
NA TRBJ1-1 NA TRBV9 TGTGCCAGCAGCGTAGTCTCGGACACTGAAGCTTTCTTT CASSVVSDTEAFF